The 8 T cell receptor beta chains below were found in one sample sequenced in a study of shared clonotypes between healthy human individuals (TCRdb year 2020). Library prep was done by the immunoSEQ multiplex PCR assay. TCRdb limited this immuneACCESS table to in-frame rearrangements with V and J called. A share of clones is missing; checked studies link under half to unresolved V genes, and the rest is unexplained. This sample is represented by about 690,000 clones; 80% to 95% of them were singletons. The top ten hold 30% to 40% of the sample. The sample comprised memory CD8+ T cells from PBMCs. The cell subset or site label here, explained by the study, means: CD45RO+ cells pooled with CCR7-negative TemRA cells. The receptors derive from a man aged 18 to 29 in good health. Some clones in this sample may be carry-over from other donors' samples.

This chain joins TRBV2 and TRBJ2-7, with TRBD1 matching 9 bases. With 3 bases clipped from V and 2 bases from J, the junction kept 11 bases outside the gene matches. The germline gives CDR1 SNHLY, CDR2 FYNNEI. The CDR3 spans 17 residues. CDR3 in DNA: TGTGCCAGCAGTGACATGGGACCTAGGGACAGGGCCTACGAGCAGTACTTC. This translates into CASSDMGPRDRAYEQYF.

Turning to this clone: The same CDR3 can be traced to other DNA sequences in this sample. V usage is TRBV9 and J usage is TRBJ2-2; D unclear. CDR1 and CDR2 (germline): SGDLS, YYNGEE. V was trimmed by 4 bases and J by 3 bases, leaving 7 bases between them. The CDR3 sequence is 13 residues long. The CDR3 spells CASSPRYTGELFF. DNA of the CDR3: TGTGCCAGCAGCCCACGCTACACCGGGGAGCTGTTTTTT. The full variable domain, completed using reference TRBV9 and TRBJ2-2, is DSGVTQTPKHLITATGQRVTLRCSPRSGDLSVYWYQQSLDQGLQFLIQYYNGEERAKGNILERFSAQQFPDLHSELNLSSLELGDSALYFCASSPRYTGELFFGEGSRLTVL.

V and J are TRBV28 and TRBJ2-7; the D gene could be TRBD1 or TRBD2 (6 bases each). Germline CDR1 MDHEN, CDR2 SYDVKM. V was shortened by 5 bases and J by 4 bases, with 18 bases between the two germline ends. This CDR3 is 15 amino acids long. The CDR3 bases are TGTGCCAGCAGTCCTTCTCCGGGGGCGCTTTACGAGCAGTACTTC. Translating it yields CASSPSPGALYEQYF.

V is TRBV14 and J is TRBJ2-7; no definite D call. The CDR3 consists of 11 residues. Trimming took off 3 bases at V and 9 bases at J, with 9 bases between the two ends. Germline V gene data show CDR1 as SGHDN and CDR2 as FVKESK. Written as DNA, the CDR3 is TGTGCCAGCAGCCATTCAACGGGGCAGTACTTC. It codes for CASSHSTGQYF.

A few counts support this clone. The rearrangement links TRBV6-1 to TRBJ2-7; TRBD1 aligns across 10 bases. The CDR3 is made up of 15 amino acids. The junction had 11 bases not matched to a gene; V was cut back by 6 bases and J by 6 bases. CDR1 is MNHNS, CDR2 SASEGT, per germline. CDR3 sequence (DNA): TGTGCCAGCAGAGAGACAGGGGGCACATCGGGCGAGCAGTACTTC. Translated: CASRETGGTSGEQYF.

This chain connects TRBV5-1 to TRBJ2-3; TRBD1 might be the D (6 bases). The V gene lost 0 bases and the J gene lost 6 bases, with 8 bases spanning the gap. The CDR3 runs 13 residues. Germline CDR1 reads SGHRS; CDR2 reads YFSETQ. The CDR3 protein is CASSLDTGDTQYF. DNA for the CDR3: TGCGCCAGCAGCTTGGATACAGGGGATACGCAGTATTTT.

The chain combines TRBV28 with TRBJ2-5; D is unclear. This CDR3 is built from 14 residues. CDR1 and CDR2 from the germline V gene are MDHEN and SYDVKM. V lost 2 bases, J lost 5 bases, and 12 bases lay in between. The CDR3 spells CASSLPEMVETQYF. CDR3 DNA: TGTGCCAGCAGTTTACCCGAAATGGTCGAGACCCAGTACTTC.

The rearrangement links TRBV5-4 to TRBJ2-2; D might be TRBD1 (6 bases). Germline V gene sequence: CDR1 SGHNT, CDR2 YYREEE (reference sequence). CDR3 length: 14 amino acids. Trimming removed 2 bases at V and 7 bases at J, with 12 bases between. CDR3 residues: CASSFMGAGGELFF. The CDR3 DNA reads TGTGCCAGCAGCTTTATGGGGGCTGGCGGGGAGCTGTTTTTT.